This entry describes one TCR beta chain. CDR1 and CDR2 from the germline V gene are SGHTA and FQGNSA. Trimming cost V 4 bases and J 3 bases; bases outside gene matches: 3. The CDR3 consists of 14 residues. The sample belongs to a study of identical twins. cDNA carried unique molecular identifiers, and a universal primer site was added by template switching. Each CDR3 protein is one row after TCRdb ran MiXCR on the 5' RACE reads. This table has about 520,000 distinct CDR3 sequences, 20% to 25% appearing once. These data also featured in a second study, about T cells expressing NK-cell markers.

This receptor was identified in a young woman in good health. The gene calls are TRBV7-2 and TRBJ2-1; 7 bases line up with TRBD1. Specimen: CD4+ T cells sorted from blood. The CDR3 DNA follows: TGTGCCAGCAGCTATGGGACAGTCTACAATGAGCAGTTCTTC. This sequence encodes CASSYGTVYNEQFF.